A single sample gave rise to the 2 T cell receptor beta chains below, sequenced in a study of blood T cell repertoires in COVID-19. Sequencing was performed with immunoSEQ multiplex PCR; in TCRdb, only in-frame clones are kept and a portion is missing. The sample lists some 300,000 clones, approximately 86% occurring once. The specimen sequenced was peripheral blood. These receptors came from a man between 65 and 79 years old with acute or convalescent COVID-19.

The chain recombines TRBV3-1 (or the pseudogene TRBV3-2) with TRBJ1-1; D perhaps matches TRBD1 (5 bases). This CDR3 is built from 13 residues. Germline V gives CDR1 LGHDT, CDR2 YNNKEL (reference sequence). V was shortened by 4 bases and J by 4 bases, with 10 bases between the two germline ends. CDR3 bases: TGTGCCAGCAGCCCCGGGGGGGTCACTGAAGCTTTCTTT. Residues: CASSPGGVTEAFF.

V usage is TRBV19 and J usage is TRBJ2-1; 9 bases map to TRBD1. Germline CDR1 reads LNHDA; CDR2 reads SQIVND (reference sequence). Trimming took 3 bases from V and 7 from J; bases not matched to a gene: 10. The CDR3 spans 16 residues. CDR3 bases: TGTGCCAGTAGTATCCCGCCGGGACAGGGTCCGAATGAGCAGTTCTTC. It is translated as CASSIPPGQGPNEQFF.